The entry below gives a single TCR beta chain sequence along with its context. Antigen unknown. Germline V gives CDR1 SNHLY, CDR2 FYNNEI. V was clipped by 6 bases and J by 8 bases; unmatched bases: 9. The CDR3 has 13 residues. This sample is drawn from a study of cytomegalovirus exposure and HLA in healthy donors. Findings of the study overall: Earlier analysis yielded a pattern in which most TCR beta V segments were productive about 90% or about 30% of the time.

The PCR made use of 60 Vbeta and 13 Jbeta primers. TCRdb keeps only in-frame clones here, not all; method: immunoSEQ multiplex PCR. The sample yields about 190,000 clones, around 79% seen once. The rearrangement uses TRBV2 and TRBJ1-1, with TRBD1 matching 7 bases. The receptor was derived from a woman younger than 30 in good health and CMV-seronegative. The sequenced sample consisted of PBMCs. The CDR3 DNA follows: TGTGCCAGCAGCGAGGGGGCACGGGGGGAAGCTTTCTTT. Amino acids: CASSEGARGEAFF.